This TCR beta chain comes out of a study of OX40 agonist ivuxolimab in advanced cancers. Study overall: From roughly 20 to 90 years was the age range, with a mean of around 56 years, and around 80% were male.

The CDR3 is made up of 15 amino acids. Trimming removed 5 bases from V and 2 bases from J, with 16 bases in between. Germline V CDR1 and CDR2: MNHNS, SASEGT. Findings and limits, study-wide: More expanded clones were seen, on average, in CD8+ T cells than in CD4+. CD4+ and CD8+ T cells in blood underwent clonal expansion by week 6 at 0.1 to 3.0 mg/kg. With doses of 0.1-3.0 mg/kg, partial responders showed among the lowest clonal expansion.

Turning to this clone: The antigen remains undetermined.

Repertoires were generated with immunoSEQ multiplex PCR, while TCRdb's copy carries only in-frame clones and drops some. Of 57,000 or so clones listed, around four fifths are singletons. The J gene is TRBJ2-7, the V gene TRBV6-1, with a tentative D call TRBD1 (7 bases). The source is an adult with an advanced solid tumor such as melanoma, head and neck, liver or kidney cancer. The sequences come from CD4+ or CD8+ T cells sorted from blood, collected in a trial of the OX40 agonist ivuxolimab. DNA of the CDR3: TGTGCCAGCAGTAGGGGGGCAGGGGGTACCTACGAGCAGTACTTC. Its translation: CASSRGAGGTYEQYF.